This T cell receptor beta chain was found in a study of blood T cell repertoires in COVID-19. This clone was seen only once. Source study methods: Nucleated cell counts were estimated from reference gene primer amplification. Method: immunoSEQ multiplex PCR; TCRdb's copy keeps in-frame clones and lacks some. That table supplies the V and J calls and clone size; D and trimming were determined from the DNA. Among 150,000 or so clones listed, about 80% were seen once. Germline V lookup: CDR1 MNHEY, CDR2 SVGEGT. This CDR3 region has 13 residues. V dropped 2 bases and J dropped 4 bases, with 8 bases sitting between them. Study members were between about 18 and 95 years old and lived in some 22 US regions. Clinical histories supplied by participants themselves formed the basis of cohort assignment. The study counted Cohort 3 donors as recovered given two negative PCRs, clearance, or symptom resolution.

Material: PBMCs or T cells enriched from blood (not recorded which). This TCR was recovered from a man between 45 and 60 years old who had recovered from COVID-19. The chain links TRBV6-2 or TRBV6-3 to TRBJ1-2; D uncertain. The CDR3 sequence: CASSYGPGYGYTF. CDR3 bases: TGTGCCAGCAGTTACGGGCCAGGCTATGGCTACACCTTC.